Below, 25 T cell receptor beta chains from the same sample are listed, as sequenced in a study of blood T cell repertoires in COVID-19. Generated by immunoSEQ multiplex PCR, the TCRdb table keeps only in-frame clones and is missing some. The sample records about 30,000 clones, 70% to 90% being singletons. Sequencing input: peripheral blood. The receptor set was obtained from a man between 65 and 79 years old with acute or convalescent COVID-19.

V is TRBV5-1 and J is TRBJ2-5; 14 bases match TRBD2. Germline loops: CDR1 SGHRS, CDR2 YFSETQ. The CDR3 sequence is 16 residues long. V dropped 0 bases and J dropped 2; count of bases not matched to a gene: 0. The CDR3 DNA follows: TGCGCCAGCAGCTTGGGGACTAGCGGGGGGCAAGAGACCCAGTACTTC. The encoded protein is CASSLGTSGGQETQYF.

The gene calls are TRBV4-1 and TRBJ1-5; D call uncertain. Germline loops: CDR1 MGHRA, CDR2 YSYEKL. The ends were cut back, 2 bases at V and 1 base at J, with 18 bases in the middle. This CDR3 spans 18 amino acids. The CDR3 DNA reads TGCGCCAGCAGCCAATGGAGGAGTAAACTCTGGAGCAATCAGCCCCAGCATTTT. The encoded protein is CASSQWRSKLWSNQPQHF.

The chain links TRBV19 to TRBJ1-3, with TRBD1 as a possible D gene (6 bases). CDR3 length: 14 amino acids. V shed 6 bases and J shed 4 bases, with 13 bases lying between them. Germline CDR1 LNHDA, CDR2 SQIVND (reference sequence). CDR3 sequence: CASSQNRVGNTIYF. CDR3 nucleotide sequence: TGTGCCAGTAGCCAGAACAGGGTCGGAAACACCATATATTTT.

This chain connects TRBV5-4 to TRBJ1-4; 10 nucleotides match TRBD1. From germline, CDR1 is SGHNT and CDR2 YYREEE (reference sequence). Unmatched junction bases numbered 7, after V lost 4 bases and J lost 7 bases. The CDR3 consists of 15 residues. The CDR3 nucleotides read TGTGCCAGCAGCGGTAGGACAGGGGGTCTTGAAAAACTGTTTTTT. Amino acids: CASSGRTGGLEKLFF.

The rearrangement joins TRBV5-1 to TRBJ2-1; TRBD2 matches at 13 bases. The CDR3 contains 15 residues. Per germline, CDR1 SGHRS and CDR2 YFSETQ. V lost 4 bases, J lost 6 bases, and 4 bases stayed unmatched. The chain's CDR3 is CASSAGLAGVNEQFF. DNA of the CDR3: TGCGCCAGCAGCGCTGGACTAGCGGGAGTCAATGAGCAGTTCTTC.

The CDR3 region is CASSFDRNQPQHF. The DNA of the CDR3 is TGTGCCAGCAGTTTTGACAGAAATCAGCCCCAGCATTTT. The chain recombines TRBV7-2 with TRBJ1-5, with TRBD1 as a possible D gene (5 bases). V was cut by 6 bases and J by 4 bases, with 10 bases left in between. The CDR3 has 13 amino acids. CDR1 and CDR2 from the germline V gene are SGHTA and FQGNSA.

V and J are TRBV12-3 or TRBV12-4 and TRBJ1-1; D is unresolved. The CDR3 is made up of 13 amino acids. V dropped 3 bases and J dropped 1 base, with 6 bases sitting between them. The CDR3 is CASSFTENTEAFF. CDR3 coding DNA: TGTGCCAGCAGTTTTACAGAGAACACTGAAGCTTTCTTT.

V and J are TRBV3-1 (or the pseudogene TRBV3-2) and TRBJ2-5, with D hard to call. The V end lost 1 base, the J end lost 1 base, and 10 bases lay between the germline ends. The germline V gene encodes CDR1 LGHDT and CDR2 YNNKEL (reference sequence). CDR3 length equals 15 residues. As DNA, the CDR3 is TGTGCCAGCAGCCAAGGTTTGCGGAGCCAAGAGACCCAGTACTTC. Amino acid sequence: CASSQGLRSQETQYF.

The J gene is TRBJ1-2, the V gene TRBV27; TRBD1 aligns across 7 bases. Trimming cost V 6 bases and J 6 bases; bases outside gene matches: 4. The CDR3 contains 12 residues. In germline, CDR1 is MNHEY, CDR2 SMNVEV (reference sequence). The CDR3 region has the DNA TGTGCCAGCAGCCTGACAGGGCATGGCTACACCTTC. Encoded protein: CASSLTGHGYTF.

The gene calls are TRBV10-1 and TRBJ2-1, with D maybe TRBD2 (7 bases). This CDR3 region has 15 residues. Trimming removed 2 bases from V and 6 bases from J, with 14 bases in between. The V gene's germline CDR1 is WNHNN and CDR2 SYGVQD (reference sequence). Here the CDR3 reads CASSEHGGPRNEQFF. As DNA, the CDR3 is TGCGCCAGCAGTGAGCACGGGGGGCCTCGCAATGAGCAGTTCTTC.

The V and J genes are TRBV5-1 and TRBJ2-7; TRBD2 agrees at 8 bases. This CDR3 comprises 14 residues. V was pared by 4 bases and J by 7 bases, with 10 bases of the junction left unmatched. Looked up from germline, CDR1 is SGHRS and CDR2 is YFSETQ. The CDR3 DNA follows: TGCGCCAGCAGCAGAGCGGGAGAGCTAGGGGAGCAGTACTTC. Its protein is CASSRAGELGEQYF.

This clone was found once. The CDR3: CATAAPAGTGGEQYF. The CDR3 DNA reads TGTGCCACCGCTGCCCCAGCCGGGACAGGGGGGGAGCAGTACTTC. This chain links TRBV6-6 with TRBJ2-7; the match to TRBD1 covers 11 bases. Looked up from germline, CDR1 is MNHNY and CDR2 is SVGAGI (reference sequence). The CDR3 has 15 amino acids. Unmatched junction bases numbered 15, after V lost 10 bases and J lost 7 bases.

The rearrangement joins TRBV7-2 to TRBJ1-1; 8 nucleotides agree with TRBD1. From germline, CDR1 is SGHTA and CDR2 FQGNSA. The V segment lost 5 bases and the J segment 0 bases; nucleotides outside the gene matches: 2. The CDR3 loop spans 14 amino acids. The DNA of the CDR3 is TGTGCCAGCAGCCGGACAGGGATGAACACTGAAGCTTTCTTT. It specifies CASSRTGMNTEAFF.

The rearrangement joins TRBV5-6 to TRBJ2-7; no clear D. V was cut by 1 base and J by 6 bases, with 11 bases left in between. The CDR3 consists of 13 residues. The germline CDR1 and CDR2 sequences are SGHDT and YYEEEE. CDR3 sequence (DNA): TGTGCCAGCAGCTTGACCCCGACTGGCGAGCAGTACTTC. Its protein product is CASSLTPTGEQYF.

The CDR3 bases are TGTGCCAGTAGTACGGACAGGGAGGGCGAGCAGTACTTC. Its translation is CASSTDREGEQYF. This sequence joins TRBV19 and TRBJ2-7, with D maybe TRBD1 (8 bases). Germline V gene sequence: CDR1 LNHDA, CDR2 SQIVND (reference sequence). Trimming stripped 4 bases from V and 6 bases from J, with 13 bases between. This CDR3 spans 13 amino acids.

This clone was observed once. The chain uses TRBV7-8 and TRBJ2-3, with D possibly TRBD2 on 6 matching bases. The CDR3 sequence is 16 residues long. The germline V and J ends were trimmed by 1 base and 2 bases, with 13 bases remaining between them. Germline V gives CDR1 SGHVS, CDR2 FQNEAQ. In DNA, the CDR3 is TGTGCCAGCAGCTTAGTGGTTAGCGGATACACAGATACGCAGTATTTT. The encoded protein is CASSLVVSGYTDTQYF.

The CDR3 sequence is CASQETGGNTIYF. The CDR3 DNA is TGTGCCAGCCAAGAGACAGGGGGAAACACCATATATTTT. The chain uses TRBV3-1 (or the pseudogene TRBV3-2) and TRBJ1-3; 7 bases agree with TRBD1. V dropped 8 bases and J dropped 4; count of bases not matched to a gene: 5. The CDR3 consists of 13 residues. From germline, CDR1 is LGHDT and CDR2 YNNKEL (reference sequence).

V is TRBV5-1 and J is TRBJ1-1; D perhaps matches TRBD1 (5 bases). Germline loops: CDR1 SGHRS, CDR2 YFSETQ. V was pared by 0 bases and J by 3 bases, with 9 bases between. There are 14 residues in the CDR3. CDR3 sequence (DNA): TGCGCCAGCAGCTTGGACAGGTCCTACACTGAAGCTTTCTTT. This translates into CASSLDRSYTEAFF. Full variable domain (remainder filled in from reference TRBV5-1 and TRBJ1-1): KAGVTQTPRYLIKTRGQQVTLSCSPISGHRSVSWYQQTPGQGLQFLFEYFSETQRNKGNFPGRFSGRQFSNSRSEMNVSTLELGDSALYLCASSLDRSYTEAFFGQGTRLTVV.

The chain combines TRBV19 with TRBJ1-6; 7 bases match TRBD1. The CDR3 has 15 amino acids. Germline V gene sequence: CDR1 LNHDA, CDR2 SQIVND (reference sequence). Trimming removed 4 bases from V and 7 bases from J; junction bases left unmatched: 7. CDR3 DNA sequence: TGTGCCAGTAGTACAGGGGACAGCGGAAATTCACCCCTCCACTTT. Protein sequence: CASSTGDSGNSPLHF.

This chain joins TRBV4-2 and TRBJ2-1; weak D call: TRBD2 (7 bases). In germline, CDR1 is LGHNA, CDR2 YNFKEQ. V lost 4 bases to trimming and J lost 6 bases, with 16 bases between them. The CDR3 covers 15 residues. CDR3 in DNA: TGTGCCAGCAGCCCAAGGGGGAGGGCCCCCAATGAGCAGTTCTTC. Translated, it gives CASSPRGRAPNEQFF.

This chain connects TRBV4-3 to TRBJ1-2, with TRBD1 matching over 9 bases. Germline CDR1 reads LGHNA; CDR2 reads YSLEER. The V segment lost 4 bases and the J segment 8 bases; nucleotides outside the gene matches: 5. This CDR3 has 13 residues. Here the CDR3 DNA reads TGCGCCAGCAGCCGGGACAGGGACGGCGGCTACACCTTC. It codes for CASSRDRDGGYTF.

V usage is TRBV12-5 and J usage is TRBJ1-2; D is ambiguous. CDR3 length equals 10 residues. Deletions cut 11 bases from V and 6 bases from J, with 10 bases between. Germline V CDR1 and CDR2: LGHNT, FRNRAP. CDR3 loop: CAGRLNGYTF. For the CDR3, the DNA is TGTGCTGGGAGGCTAAATGGCTACACCTTC.

This chain links TRBV18 with TRBJ1-4, with 10 bases identical to TRBD1. Trimming took 6 bases from V and 8 from J; bases not matched to a gene: 9. Germline V gene lookup returns CDR1 KGHSH and CDR2 LQKENI. This CDR3 comprises 15 residues. The CDR3 reads CASSPRDRGREKLFF. Written as DNA, the CDR3 is TGTGCCAGCTCGCCCCGGGACAGGGGACGGGAAAAACTGTTTTTT.

This chain uses TRBV7-7 with TRBJ2-1; 7 bases fit TRBD2. This CDR3 is 15 amino acids long. Germline CDR1 SSHAT, CDR2 FNYEAQ (reference sequence). The V and J ends lost 0 bases and 4 bases, in that order; junction bases with no gene match: 3. The CDR3 DNA sequence: TGTGCCAGCAGCTTAGCGGGAGGGCCGTACAATGAGCAGTTCTTC. Its protein is CASSLAGGPYNEQFF.

This clone was found once. This chain joins TRBV5-8 and TRBJ1-1; TRBD1 matches at 8 bases. V dropped 1 base and J dropped 4; count of bases not matched to a gene: 3. Germline values: CDR1 SGHTS, CDR2 YDEGEE. This CDR3 region has 14 residues. The CDR3 nucleotides are TGTGCCAGCAGCTTGCACAGGGGGGGCACTGAAGCTTTCTTT. Protein product: CASSLHRGGTEAFF. The whole variable domain, filled in from reference TRBV5-8 and TRBJ1-1, reads EAGVTQSPTHLIKTRGQQATLRCSPISGHTSVYWYQQALGLGLQFLLWYDEGEERNRGNFPPRFSGRQFPNYSSELNVNALELEDSALYLCASSLHRGGTEAFFGQGTRLTVV.